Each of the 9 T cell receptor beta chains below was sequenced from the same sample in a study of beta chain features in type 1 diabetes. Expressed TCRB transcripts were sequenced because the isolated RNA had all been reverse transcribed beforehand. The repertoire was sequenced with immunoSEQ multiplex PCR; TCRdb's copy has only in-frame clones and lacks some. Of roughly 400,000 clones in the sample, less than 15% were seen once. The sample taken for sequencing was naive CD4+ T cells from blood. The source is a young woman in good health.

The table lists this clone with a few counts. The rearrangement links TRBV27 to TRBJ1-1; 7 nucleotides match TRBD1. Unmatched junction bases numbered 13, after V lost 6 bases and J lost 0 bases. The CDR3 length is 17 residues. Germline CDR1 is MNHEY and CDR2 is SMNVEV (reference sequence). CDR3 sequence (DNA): TGTGCCAGCAGGCGAGTAGGAAGGGACAGCGTGAACACTGAAGCTTTCTTT. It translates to CASRRVGRDSVNTEAFF.

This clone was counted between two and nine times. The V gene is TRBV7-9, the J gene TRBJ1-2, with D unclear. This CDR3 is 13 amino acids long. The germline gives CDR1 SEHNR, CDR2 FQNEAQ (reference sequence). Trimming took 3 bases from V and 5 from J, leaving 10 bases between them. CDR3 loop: CASSLIRSYGYTF. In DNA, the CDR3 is TGTGCCAGCAGCTTGATACGGTCGTATGGCTACACCTTC.

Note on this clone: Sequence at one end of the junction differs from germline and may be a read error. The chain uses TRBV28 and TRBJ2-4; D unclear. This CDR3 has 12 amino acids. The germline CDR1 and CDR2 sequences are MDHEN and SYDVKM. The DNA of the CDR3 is TGTGCCAGCAGTTTAGGCGGATCGTTTATTAGCTTC. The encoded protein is CASSLGGSFISF.

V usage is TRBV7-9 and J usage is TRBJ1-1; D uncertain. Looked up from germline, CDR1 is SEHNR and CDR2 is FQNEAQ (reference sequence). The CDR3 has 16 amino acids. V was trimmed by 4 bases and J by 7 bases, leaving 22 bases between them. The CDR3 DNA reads TGTGCCAGCAGCTCAGACGGAGGCGGCCTTCGAAGTGAAGCTTTCTTT. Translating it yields CASSSDGGGLRSEAFF.

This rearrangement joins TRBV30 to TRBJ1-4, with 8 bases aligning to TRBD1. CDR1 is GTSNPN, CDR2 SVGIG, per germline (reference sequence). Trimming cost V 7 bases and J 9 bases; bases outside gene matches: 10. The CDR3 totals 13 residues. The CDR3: CALSTGEGKKLFF. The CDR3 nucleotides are TGTGCCTTATCGACAGGGGAAGGAAAAAAACTGTTTTTT.

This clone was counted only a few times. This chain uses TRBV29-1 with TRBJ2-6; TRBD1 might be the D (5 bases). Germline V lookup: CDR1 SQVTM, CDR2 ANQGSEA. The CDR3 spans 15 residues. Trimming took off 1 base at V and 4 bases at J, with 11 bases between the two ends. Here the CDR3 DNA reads TGCAGCGTTGAAGCAAGCAGGGCCGGGGCCAACGTCCTGACTTTC. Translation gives CSVEASRAGANVLTF. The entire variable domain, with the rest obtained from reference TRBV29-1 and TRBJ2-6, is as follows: SAVISQKPSRDICQRGTSLTIQCQVDSQVTMMFWYRQQPGQSLTLIATANQGSEATYESGFVIDKFPISRPNLTFSTLTVSNMSPEDSSIYLCSVEASRAGANVLTFGAGSRLTVL.

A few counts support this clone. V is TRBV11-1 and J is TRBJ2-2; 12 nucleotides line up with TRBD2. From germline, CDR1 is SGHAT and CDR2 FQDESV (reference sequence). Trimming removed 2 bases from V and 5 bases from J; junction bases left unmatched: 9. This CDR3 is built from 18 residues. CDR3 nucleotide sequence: TGTGCCAGCAGCTTAAGGCTAGCGGGAGGGCCGCGGACCGGGGAGCTGTTTTTT. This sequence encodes CASSLRLAGGPRTGELFF.

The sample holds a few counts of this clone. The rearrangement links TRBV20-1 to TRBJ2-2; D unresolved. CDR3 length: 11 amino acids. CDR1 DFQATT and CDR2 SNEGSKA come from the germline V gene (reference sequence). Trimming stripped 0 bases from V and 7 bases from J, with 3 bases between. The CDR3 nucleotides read TGCAGTGCTAGAGACTACGGGGAGCTGTTTTTT. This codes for CSARDYGELFF.

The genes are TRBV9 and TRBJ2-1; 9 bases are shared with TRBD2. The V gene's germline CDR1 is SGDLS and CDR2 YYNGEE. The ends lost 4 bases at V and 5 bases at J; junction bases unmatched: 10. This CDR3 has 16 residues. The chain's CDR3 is CASSPYLAGVDNEQFF. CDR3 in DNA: TGTGCCAGCAGCCCTTACTTAGCGGGAGTGGACAATGAGCAGTTCTTC.